These 10 T cell receptor beta chains were all obtained from the same sample, sequenced in a study of T cells expressing NK-cell markers. TCRdb reanalyzed the 5' RACE reads and collapses them to one entry per CDR3 protein, without DNA. The clone table shows about 32,000 distinct CDR3 sequences, with the ten largest holding roughly three fifths. The sample was blood T cells: a sorted CD56 or NKG2C T cell subset, CD4+ or CD8+ T cells, or bulk PBMC T cells (not recorded which). The receptors here all came from a woman between 18 and 70 years old in good health.

This chain joins TRBV27 and TRBJ2-1; TCRdb proposes TRBD1, but this gene call is untestable without DNA. This CDR3 comprises 15 residues. Germline-derived CDR1 and CDR2 are MNHEY and SMNVEV (reference sequence). The chain's CDR3 is CASTQETGGIYEQFF.

The J gene is TRBJ1-1, the V gene TRBV21-1; the D call from TCRdb, TRBD1, cannot be confirmed without DNA. TRBV21-1 is a pseudogene segment. CDR3 length: 16 amino acids. CDR3 sequence: CASSKRPPGRRTEAFF.

The chain employs TRBV15 and TRBJ2-7; the D gene TCRdb calls, TRBD1, cannot be checked with no DNA. Germline V gene lookup returns CDR1 LNHNV and CDR2 YYDKDF (reference sequence). The CDR3 runs 14 residues. CDR3 amino acids: CATSVGQGGYEQYF.

The chain has TRBV11-1 and TRBJ2-5; absent DNA, TCRdb's TRBD1 call cannot be checked. The CDR3 runs to 15 residues. Germline values: CDR1 SGHAT, CDR2 FQDESV (reference sequence). This chain's CDR3 is CASSSGTGNQETQYF.

The J gene is TRBJ2-1, the V gene TRBV11-3; TCRdb's D gene call, TRBD2, goes unchecked for lack of DNA. The CDR3 extends over 21 amino acids. CDR1 and CDR2 from the germline V gene are SGHNT and YENEEA. CDR3 region: CASSPSLVASSPSGSYNEQFF.

The J gene is TRBJ1-1, the V gene TRBV2; TCRdb selects TRBD1, and the lack of DNA leaves this call unchecked. The CDR3 is 13 residues long. Germline V CDR1 and CDR2: SNHLY, FYNNEI. The chain's CDR3 is CASSGTFYSEAFF.

The chain employs TRBV15 and TRBJ2-2; lacking DNA, the TRBD2 call made by TCRdb goes unchecked. The CDR3 contains 15 residues. Germline loops: CDR1 LNHNV, CDR2 YYDKDF (reference sequence). CDR3 sequence reads: CATSRYRAHTGELFF.

V and J are TRBV29-1 and TRBJ2-3; absent DNA, TCRdb's TRBD1 call cannot be checked. Per the germline V gene, CDR1 is SQVTM and CDR2 is ANQGSEA. The CDR3 totals 12 residues. CDR3 protein: CSVEEGAGTQYF.

The CDR3 protein is CASSPGTPAYEQYF. The chain uses TRBV28 and TRBJ2-7; as DNA is missing, the TRBD1 call by TCRdb cannot be tested. Germline V gene data show CDR1 as MDHEN and CDR2 as SYDVKM. The CDR3 spans 14 residues.

V and J are TRBV2 and TRBJ1-6. This CDR3 region has 16 residues. Germline assignment: CDR1 SNHLY and CDR2 FYNNEI. The CDR3 reads CASSQDPSSYNSPLHF.